This is a list of T cell receptor beta chains from one sample in a study of OX40 agonist ivuxolimab in advanced cancers. Libraries were prepared by immunoSEQ multiplex PCR; TCRdb keeps only in-frame clonotypes and omits some of them. The repertoire consists of roughly 12,000 clones, with under 80% occurring once and the leading ten covering around 28%. Sequenced here: CD4+ or CD8+ T cells sorted from blood, sampled in a trial of the OX40 agonist ivuxolimab. The receptors come from an adult with an advanced solid tumor such as melanoma, head and neck, liver or kidney cancer. Both conserved end residues are part of each CDR3. Each record gives: CDR3 protein, CDR3 DNA, J gene, V gene, clone size, D gene. D genes are given only for firm matches. The listing skips clone size in some rows; elsewhere it reads once, few, many or a size class.

CASSLRAGTLQETQYF TGTGCCAGTAGTCTCCGGGCAGGGACCCTCCAAGAGACCCAGTACTTC TRBJ2-5 TRBV19 few .
CASSYGTTFYEQYF TGTGCCAGCAGTTACGGGACAACCTTCTACGAGCAGTACTTC TRBJ2-7 TRBV6-6 . .
CASSFGTGGFLIYNEQFF TGTGCCAGCAGTTTCGGGACAGGGGGCTTTTTGATTTACAATGAGCAGTTCTTC TRBJ2-1 TRBV5-6 . TRBD1
CASSLLRQGNQPQHF TGTGCCAGCAGCCTACTGCGACAGGGCAATCAGCCCCAGCATTTT TRBJ1-5 TRBV28 . .
CASSFKSSYEQYF TGCGCCAGCAGCTTCAAGAGTTCCTACGAGCAGTACTTC TRBJ2-7 TRBV5-1 few .
CASSLGGFGSYEQYF TGTGCCAGCAGCTTAGGGGGTTTTGGCTCCTACGAGCAGTACTTC TRBJ2-7 TRBV11-2 . .
CASSYSGQGQETQYF TGTGCCAGCAGTTACTCCGGCCAAGGACAAGAGACCCAGTACTTC TRBJ2-5 TRBV6-6 . .
CASSPGGLAGENEQFF TGCGCCAGCAGCCCTGGGGGACTAGCGGGAGAAAATGAGCAGTTCTTC TRBJ2-1 TRBV10-1 . TRBD2
CASSSGTGTYGNTIYF TGTGCCAGCAGCTCCGGGACAGGGACTTACGGAAACACCATATATTTT TRBJ1-3 TRBV7-2 . TRBD1
CASSRGVRGAEQYF TGTGCCAGCAGTCGAGGGGTCAGGGGAGCCGAGCAGTACTTC TRBJ2-7 TRBV27 . .
CASTLQDTEAFF TGTGCCAGCACCTTACAGGACACTGAAGCTTTCTTT TRBJ1-1 TRBV6-5 . .
CASSPRGTSGDTQYF TGTGCCAGCAGCCCTAGGGGGACTAGCGGAGATACGCAGTATTTT TRBJ2-3 TRBV5-5 . TRBD2
CATRQGTDTQYF TGTGCCACCAGACAGGGCACAGATACGCAGTATTTT TRBJ2-3 TRBV7-9 medium-sized .
CASSEIPIDAKNIQYF TGTGCCAGCAGCGAGATTCCAATCGATGCCAAAAACATTCAGTACTTC TRBJ2-4 TRBV6-6 medium-sized .
CASSPSGGVGYEQYF TGTGCCAGCAGTCCCTCAGGGGGAGTTGGCTACGAGCAGTACTTC TRBJ2-7 TRBV9 . TRBD1
CASSHRGTGELFF TGTGCCAGCAGTCACAGGGGGACCGGGGAGCTGTTTTTT TRBJ2-2 TRBV28 . TRBD1
CASSSLGPSGNTIYF TGTGCCAGCAGCTCACTAGGCCCCTCTGGAAACACCATATATTTT TRBJ1-3 TRBV7-6 . .
CASSLYSDYNEQFF TGTGCCAGCAGCTTGTACAGCGACTACAATGAGCAGTTCTTC TRBJ2-1 TRBV5-6 . .
CASRGAGSSYNEQFF TGTGCCAGCCGGGGAGCGGGGAGCTCCTACAATGAGCAGTTCTTC TRBJ2-1 TRBV2 once TRBD2
CASSYTTGGTEAFF TGCGCCAGCAGCTATACAACAGGGGGGACTGAAGCTTTCTTT TRBJ1-1 TRBV4-3 . TRBD1
CASSDGGDTQYF TGTGCCAGCAGCGATGGGGGAGATACGCAGTATTTT TRBJ2-3 TRBV9 . .
CASSSPKRPEETQYF TGTGCCAGCAGCTCCCCCAAAAGGCCAGAGGAGACCCAGTACTTC TRBJ2-5 TRBV7-9 . .
CASSPYTGELFF TGTGCCAGCAGTCCCTACACCGGGGAGCTGTTTTTT TRBJ2-2 TRBV27 . .
CASSPTEYEQYF TGTGCCAGCAGCCCGACGGAGTACGAGCAGTACTTC TRBJ2-7 TRBV28 . .
CATSRDRRTLNNEQFF TGTGCCACCAGCAGAGATAGGCGGACTCTAAACAATGAGCAGTTCTTC TRBJ2-1 TRBV15 . .
CASSPSGDNALHEQFF TGTGCCAGCAGCCCCTCCGGGGATAATGCCCTCCATGAGCAGTTCTTC TRBJ2-1 TRBV14 . .
CASSSSGTSGQETQYF TGTGCCAGCAGCTCCTCCGGGACTAGCGGCCAAGAGACCCAGTACTTC TRBJ2-5 TRBV7-9 . TRBD2
CASSFTVPAGANVLTF TGTGCCAGCAGTTTTACGGTCCCTGCTGGGGCCAACGTCCTGACTTTC TRBJ2-6 TRBV27 . .
CAWSGEKINNEQFF TGTGCCTGGAGTGGCGAGAAGATAAACAATGAGCAGTTCTTC TRBJ2-1 TRBV30 . .
CASSYGGQGFLTF TGTGCCAGCAGTTACGGGGGGCAGGGGTTCCTCACCTTC TRBJ1-2 TRBV6-5 few .
CASSYTQGATEAFF TGTGCCAGCAGCTACACACAGGGGGCGACTGAAGCTTTCTTT TRBJ1-1 TRBV5-8 . TRBD1
CAISESGGLGQPQHF TGTGCCATCAGTGAGTCTGGGGGGCTGGGGCAGCCCCAGCATTTT TRBJ1-5 TRBV10-3 . .
CASSPSSGVAFF TGTGCCAGCAGCCCTTCCTCAGGGGTAGCTTTCTTT TRBJ1-1 TRBV9 once .